The 7 T cell receptor beta chains presented below share a single source sample, sequenced in a study of a mutant IDH1 vaccine in newly diagnosed glioma. TCRdb keeps only in-frame clones here, not all; method: immunoSEQ multiplex PCR. Of around 24,000 clones detected, approximately 93% appear once; the ten largest clones hold under 9.5%. As for time point: baseline, week 1 (first vaccination visit). As for treatment: pre-vaccination baseline after standard-of-care therapy. Material: PBMCs, obtained from a glioma patient treated with radiotherapy, temozolomide or both. Receptor source: a man aged 25 to 40 with glioma.

The CDR3 DNA reads TGCGCCAGCAGCTTGGTCCTAGCGGGAGGAACGGGGAATGAGCAGTTCTTC. Protein sequence: CASSLVLAGGTGNEQFF. V usage is TRBV5-1 and J usage is TRBJ2-1, with 11 bases that match TRBD2. The CDR3 covers 17 residues. The germline gives CDR1 SGHRS, CDR2 YFSETQ. After removal of 0 bases from V and 7 bases from J, the junction contained 9 bases not matched to a gene.

The rearrangement links TRBV5-8 to TRBJ1-1; D not certain. The CDR3 is made up of 11 amino acids. Trimming cost V 2 bases and J 8 bases, with 7 bases left between them. Germline V CDR1 and CDR2: SGHTS, YDEGEE. CDR3 sequence (DNA): TGTGCCAGCAGCTTCGCAGAAGAAGCTTTCTTT. Its translation: CASSFAEEAFF.

The rearrangement links TRBV27 to TRBJ1-1; 7 bases are shared with TRBD1. This CDR3 contains 15 residues. J lost 5 bases, V lost 7 bases, and 13 bases had no gene match. The germline gives CDR1 MNHEY, CDR2 SMNVEV (reference sequence). The chain's CDR3 is CASTIRRGQGTEAFF. The DNA of the CDR3 is TGTGCCAGCACCATTAGGAGGGGGCAAGGAACTGAAGCTTTCTTT.

This clone has just one count. This rearrangement joins TRBV5-1 to TRBJ1-2; D may be TRBD1 (5 bases). Per germline, CDR1 SGHRS and CDR2 YFSETQ. V was trimmed by 4 bases and J by 8 bases, leaving 18 bases between them. The CDR3 loop spans 14 amino acids. This CDR3 reads CASSPDRGARGYTF. CDR3 DNA sequence: TGCGCCAGCAGCCCCGATAGAGGGGCGCGGGGCTACACCTTC.

The chain employs TRBV2 and TRBJ2-7, with TRBD1 matching over 8 bases. Germline V CDR1 and CDR2: SNHLY, FYNNEI. CDR3 size: 18 residues. J was trimmed by 7 bases and V by 2 bases; bases with no gene match: 19. The CDR3 DNA is TGTGCCAGCAGTGAATTCCCCGTCGCGGCAGGGGGCCGGTTTGAGCAGTACTTC. It specifies CASSEFPVAAGGRFEQYF. Full variable domain (rest looked up from reference TRBV2 and TRBJ2-7): EPEVTQTPSHQVTQMGQEVILRCVPISNHLYFYWYRQILGQKVEFLVSFYNNEISEKSEIFDDQFSVERPDGSNFTLKIRSTKLEDSAMYFCASSEFPVAAGGRFEQYFGPGTRLTVT.

This rearrangement joins TRBV7-2 to TRBJ2-1, with D unclear. The CDR3 contains 11 residues. Trimming removed 8 bases at V and 7 bases at J, with 9 bases between. Germline V lookup: CDR1 SGHTA, CDR2 FQGNSA. Here the CDR3 DNA reads TGTGCCAGCCGTTCCATTAATGAGCAGTTCTTC. As protein: CASRSINEQFF.

The genes are TRBV2 and TRBJ1-1, with 10 bases aligning to TRBD1. The CDR3 covers 15 residues. The V segment lost 6 bases and the J segment 3 bases; nucleotides outside the gene matches: 7. The germline gives CDR1 SNHLY, CDR2 FYNNEI. This CDR3 reads CASSPTGGAYTEAFF. The CDR3 DNA reads as TGTGCCAGCAGCCCGACAGGGGGCGCGTACACTGAAGCTTTCTTT.